A single sample gave rise to the 9 T cell receptor beta chains below, sequenced in a study of cytomegalovirus exposure and HLA in healthy donors. Primers included in the PCR were 60 Vbeta and 13 Jbeta primers. Repertoires were generated with immunoSEQ multiplex PCR, while TCRdb's copy carries only in-frame clones and drops some. The table has about 130,000 clones, 84% seen once. The material sequenced was PBMCs. Receptors originate from a woman aged 18-29 years in good health and CMV-seropositive.

This clone was found once. The rearrangement links TRBV2 to TRBJ2-3, with D maybe TRBD1 (5 bases). With 4 bases removed from V and 7 bases from J, the gap between germline ends came to 12 bases. This CDR3 is built from 13 residues. The germline CDR1 and CDR2 sequences are SNHLY and FYNNEI. The CDR3 region is CASSGGARNTQYF. Here the CDR3 DNA reads TGTGCCAGCAGTGGTGGGGCCCGAAATACGCAGTATTTT.

The V and J genes are TRBV5-1 and TRBJ2-7; D is possibly TRBD2 (6 bases). The CDR3 length is 14 residues. Germline CDR1 SGHRS, CDR2 YFSETQ. Between the trimmed V and J ends, which lost 3 bases and 3 bases, there was a span of 13 bases. CDR3 sequence reads: CASSSLPGDYEQYF. The CDR3 region has the DNA TGCGCCAGCAGCTCTCTCCCGGGGGACTACGAGCAGTACTTC.

This clone turned up a few times. The V gene is TRBV5-6, the J gene TRBJ2-1; TRBD1 matches at 9 bases. The trim removed 0 bases at V and 1 base at J, leaving 2 bases unmatched. Germline lookup yields CDR1 SGHDT and CDR2 YYEEEE. The CDR3 covers 16 residues. CDR3 nucleotides: TGTGCCAGCAGCTTGGGGGGACAGGGTTCCTACAATGAGCAGTTCTTC. Residues: CASSLGGQGSYNEQFF.

The V call is TRBV6-6, the J call TRBJ2-7; D is undetermined. CDR1 and CDR2 from the germline V gene are MNHNY and SVGAGI (reference sequence). Trimming left V 2 bases short and J 4 bases short, with 9 bases between. CDR3 length: 13 residues. CDR3 sequence reads: CASSYLVSYEQYF. The CDR3 DNA follows: TGTGCCAGCAGTTACCTTGTCTCGTACGAGCAGTACTTC.

The chain links TRBV21-1 to TRBJ1-4. TRBV21-1 is recorded as a pseudogene. The CDR3 consists of 14 residues. CDR3 bases: TGTGCCATCAAGGGAGCCCGAGCGGGTGAAAAACTGTTTTTT. Translated: CAIKGARAGEKLFF.

This sequence joins TRBV15 and TRBJ2-7; D might be TRBD1 (6 bases). This CDR3 has 14 amino acids. Germline V lookup: CDR1 LNHNV, CDR2 YYDKDF (reference sequence). The V gene lost 4 bases and the J gene lost 3 bases, with 13 bases spanning the gap. In DNA, the CDR3 is TGTGCCACCAGCACCTCGGACAGCTTCTACGAGCAGTACTTC. Translated, it gives CATSTSDSFYEQYF.

The chain uses TRBV29-1 and TRBJ1-5, with D perhaps TRBD1 (5 bases). V was clipped by 4 bases and J by 0 bases, with 13 bases between them. Germline CDR1 is SQVTM and CDR2 is ANQGSEA. The CDR3 contains 15 residues. This CDR3 reads CSVGGSLNSNQPQHF. For the CDR3, the DNA is TGCAGCGTTGGGGGCAGTCTGAATAGCAATCAGCCCCAGCATTTT.

This clone was found a few times. J is TRBJ2-1 and V is TRBV2; 10 bases align to TRBD2. With 7 bases clipped from V and 9 bases from J, the junction kept 12 bases outside the gene matches. This CDR3 is 15 amino acids long. Germline lookup yields CDR1 SNHLY and CDR2 FYNNEI. The CDR3 sequence is CASTRGASGGSEQFF. CDR3 in DNA: TGTGCCAGCACCCGTGGGGCTAGCGGGGGTAGTGAGCAGTTCTTC.

This chain connects TRBV6-6 to TRBJ1-3; possibly TRBD1 for D (5 bases). This CDR3 comprises 13 residues. V lost 8 bases and J 1 base, leaving 9 bases between the germline ends. Germline CDR1 is MNHNY and CDR2 is SVGAGI (reference sequence). DNA of the CDR3: TGTGCCAGCCAGGAGGGGTCTGGAAACACCATATATTTT. This encodes CASQEGSGNTIYF.